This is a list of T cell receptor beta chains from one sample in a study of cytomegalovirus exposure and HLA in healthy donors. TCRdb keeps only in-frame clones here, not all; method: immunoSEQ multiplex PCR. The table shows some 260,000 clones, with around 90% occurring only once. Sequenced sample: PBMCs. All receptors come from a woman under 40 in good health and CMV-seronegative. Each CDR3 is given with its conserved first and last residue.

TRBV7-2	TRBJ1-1	CASSLVSWGQRNTEAFF
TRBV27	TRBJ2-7	CASSLRFGQGYEQYF
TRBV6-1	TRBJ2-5	CASSVAGQETQYF
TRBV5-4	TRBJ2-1	CASSRQGYNEQFF
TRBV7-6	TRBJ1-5	CASSEGAGVGQPQHF
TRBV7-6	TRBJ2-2	CASSLRGWRESANTGELFF
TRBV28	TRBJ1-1	CASSFGLENTEAFF
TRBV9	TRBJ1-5	CASSGTGGDQPQHF
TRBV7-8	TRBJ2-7	CASSPDGTVKYEQYF
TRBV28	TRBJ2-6	CASLPPGTGFSSGANVLTF
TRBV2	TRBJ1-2	CASSDGGRDYGYTF
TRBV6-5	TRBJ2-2	CASSYSASGRRELFF
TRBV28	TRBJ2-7	CASRLGQGGEQYF
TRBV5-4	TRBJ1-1	CASSLPSTEAFF
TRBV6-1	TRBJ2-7	CASSALTGGQRGEQYF
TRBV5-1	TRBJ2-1	CASSLGGSSLVSEQFF
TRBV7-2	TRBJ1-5	CASSLAGSNQPQHF
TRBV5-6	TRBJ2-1	CASSLAPSGTYNEQFF
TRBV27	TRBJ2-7	CASRPGQGSEQYF
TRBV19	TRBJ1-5	CASSIGLETLHF
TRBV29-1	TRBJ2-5	CSVQGLAGAQETQYF
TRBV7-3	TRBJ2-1	CASSSLTGSGTYNEQFF
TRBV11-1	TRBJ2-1	CASSFDGLLGEQFF
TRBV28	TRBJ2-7	CASTLVGPAGGSYEQYF
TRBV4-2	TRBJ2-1	CASSQDLRLAGGSYNEQFF
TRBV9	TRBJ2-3	CASSVGQTRDTQYF
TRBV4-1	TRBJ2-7	CASSQAAPGKSSYEQYF
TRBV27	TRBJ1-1	CASAKGWGTSNTEAFF
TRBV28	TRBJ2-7	CASSHGRDEQYF
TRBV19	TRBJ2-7	CASSMLSTDYEQYF
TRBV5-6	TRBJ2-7	CASSYIPGLGAPREQYF
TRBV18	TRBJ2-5	CASSPTGTGETQYF
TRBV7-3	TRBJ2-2	CASSLTYRGSDTGELFF
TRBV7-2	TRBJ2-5	CASSLVDQETQYF
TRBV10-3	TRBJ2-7	CAISGFFSYEQYF
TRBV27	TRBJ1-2	CASSETGSNYGYTF
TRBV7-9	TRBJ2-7	CASSELAGHYEQYF
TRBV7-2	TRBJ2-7	CASSLANFPDEQYF
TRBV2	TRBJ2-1	CASRGREPNHLNEQFF
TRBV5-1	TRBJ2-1	CASRVTSGRAGKQFF
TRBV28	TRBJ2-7	CASSLLEYEQYF
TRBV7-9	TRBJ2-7	CASSLGTSGNYEQYF
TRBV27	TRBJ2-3	CASSFRGGLGTDTQYF
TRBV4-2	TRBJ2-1	CASSPGRFNEQFF
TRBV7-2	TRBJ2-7	CASSYEGSTGVYEQYF
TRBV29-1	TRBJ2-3	CSVRLADFDTQYF
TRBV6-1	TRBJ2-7	CASSEGALLSLQQYF
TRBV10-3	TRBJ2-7	CAISGGYEQYF
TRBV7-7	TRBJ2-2	CASSRSGNTGELFF